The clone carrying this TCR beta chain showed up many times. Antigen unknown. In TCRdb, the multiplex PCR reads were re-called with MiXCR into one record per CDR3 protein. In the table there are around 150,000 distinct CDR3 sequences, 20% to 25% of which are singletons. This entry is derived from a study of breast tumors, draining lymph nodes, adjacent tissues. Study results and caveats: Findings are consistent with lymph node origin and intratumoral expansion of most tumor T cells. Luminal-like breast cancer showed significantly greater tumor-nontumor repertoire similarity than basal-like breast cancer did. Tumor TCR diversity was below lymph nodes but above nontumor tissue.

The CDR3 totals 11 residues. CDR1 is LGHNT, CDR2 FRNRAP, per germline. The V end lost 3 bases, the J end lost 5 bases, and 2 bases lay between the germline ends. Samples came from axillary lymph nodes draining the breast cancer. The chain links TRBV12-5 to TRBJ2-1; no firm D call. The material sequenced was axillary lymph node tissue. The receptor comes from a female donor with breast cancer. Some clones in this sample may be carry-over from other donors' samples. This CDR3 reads CASGFDNEQFF. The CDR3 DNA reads TGTGCTAGTGGTTTTGACAATGAGCAGTTCTTC.